This T cell receptor (beta chain) was sequenced in a study of PD-L1 blockade in urothelial cancer. At the level of the study: Blood was analyzed 3 weeks (second dose) and 6 weeks after treatment start.

Germline V gene sequence: CDR1 SGHTA, CDR2 FQGNSA. Unmatched junction bases numbered 8, after V lost 2 bases and J lost 3 bases. The CDR3 spans 16 residues. Profiled with immunoSEQ multiplex PCR; TCRdb holds only in-frame clones, not every one. The sample includes some 25,000 clones, approximately 81% of them seen just once. Per-patient samples, pretreatment and on-treatment, numbered 1 to 8. The TCR originated in a man in his 70s with urothelial cancer. The source was PBMCs, collected around atezolizumab (anti-PD-L1) treatment. V usage is TRBV7-2 and J usage is TRBJ2-7, with 9 positions matching TRBD1. The CDR3 sequence is CASSLQTGQGDYEQYF. In DNA, the CDR3 is TGTGCCAGCAGCTTACAAACGGGACAGGGAGACTACGAGCAGTACTTC.